What follows are 17 T cell receptor beta chains derived from one specimen sequenced in a study of shared clonotypes between healthy human individuals. TCRdb's copy holds only in-frame clones and misses some; the assay was immunoSEQ multiplex PCR. This sample yields around 980,000 clones, of which more than 75% are seen a single time; 0.5% to 0.65% belongs to the top ten. Specimen: memory CD4+ T cells from PBMCs. Subset in this sample: CD45RA-negative fraction. Receptors originate from a man aged 18 to 29 in good health. Some clones in this sample may be carry-over from other donors' samples.

This clone was seen a few times. The CDR3 sequence is CASSSRAGVRSDTQYF. CDR3 DNA: TGCGCCAGCAGCTCGAGAGCGGGAGTTCGTTCAGATACGCAGTATTTT. This sequence joins TRBV5-1 and TRBJ2-3; TRBD2 agrees at 8 bases. CDR3 length equals 16 residues. The germline gives CDR1 SGHRS, CDR2 YFSETQ. After removal of 3 bases from V and 4 bases from J, the junction contained 10 bases not matched to a gene.

The rearrangement joins TRBV28 to TRBJ1-3, with D unclear. The germline V gene has CDR1 MDHEN and CDR2 SYDVKM. Trimming pared 5 bases from V and 4 bases from J, leaving 18 bases between. CDR3 size: 16 residues. The CDR3 DNA sequence: TGTGCCAGCAGTCCCGTCACAGAGAGAATGGGAAACACCATATATTTT. Translation gives CASSPVTERMGNTIYF. Full variable domain (outside the CDR3, taken from reference TRBV28 and TRBJ1-3): DVKVTQSSRYLVKRTGEKVFLECVQDMDHENMFWYRQDPGLGLRLIYFSYDVKMKEKGDIPEGYSVSREKKERFSLILESASTNQTSMYLCASSPVTERMGNTIYFGEGSWLTVV.

This chain connects TRBV7-2 to TRBJ1-6; 9 bases are a match to TRBD1. The V gene's germline CDR1 is SGHTA and CDR2 FQGNSA. V lost 1 base to trimming and J lost 12 bases; unmatched junction nucleotides: 7. This CDR3 contains 15 residues. The CDR3 is CASSLGGTGLVPLHF. DNA of the CDR3: TGTGCCAGCAGCTTAGGGGGGACAGGGCTGGTACCCCTCCACTTT.

The chain carries TRBV5-1 and TRBJ2-1; D remains unclear. CDR3 length: 13 residues. With 1 base removed from V and 5 bases from J, the gap between germline ends came to 7 bases. The germline V gene has CDR1 SGHRS and CDR2 YFSETQ. The CDR3 DNA reads TGCGCCAGCAGCTTGAGGCCTAACAATGAGCAGTTCTTC. This translates into CASSLRPNNEQFF.

This clone was counted only a few times. The V and J genes are TRBV5-8 and TRBJ2-7; 12 positions agree with TRBD1. There are 15 residues in the CDR3. The V gene's germline CDR1 is SGHTS and CDR2 YDEGEE. After removal of 4 bases from V and 5 bases from J, the junction contained 7 bases not matched to a gene. CDR3 nucleotide sequence: TGTGCCAGCAGCGCCCGGGACAGGGGGCTCAACGAGCAGTACTTC. It yields the protein CASSARDRGLNEQYF. The whole variable domain, filled in from reference TRBV5-8 and TRBJ2-7, reads EAGVTQSPTHLIKTRGQQATLRCSPISGHTSVYWYQQALGLGLQFLLWYDEGEERNRGNFPPRFSGRQFPNYSSELNVNALELEDSALYLCASSARDRGLNEQYFGPGTRLTVT.

V gene TRBV11-2 combines with J gene TRBJ2-1; 7 nucleotides align to TRBD1. The CDR3 consists of 15 residues. Germline loops: CDR1 SGHAT, CDR2 FQNNGV. J gave up 0 bases and V 2 bases, and 1 base lay outside the gene matches. CDR3 region: CASSLPGGSYNEQFF. CDR3 sequence (DNA): TGTGCCAGCAGCTTACCAGGGGGCTCCTACAATGAGCAGTTCTTC.

The rearrangement links TRBV9 to TRBJ2-3; 9 positions match TRBD2. The V gene's germline CDR1 is SGDLS and CDR2 YYNGEE. V dropped 5 bases and J dropped 7; count of bases not matched to a gene: 8. CDR3 size: 14 residues. CDR3 in DNA: TGTGCCAGCAGTCCCCGGACTAGCGACTATACGCAGTATTTT. Translating it yields CASSPRTSDYTQYF.

V is TRBV28 and J is TRBJ2-7, with D tentatively TRBD1 (5 bases). CDR3 size: 13 residues. V dropped 3 bases and J dropped 0 bases, with 6 bases sitting between them. The V gene's germline CDR1 is MDHEN and CDR2 SYDVKM. CDR3 sequence: CASSFDSSYEQYF. In DNA form, the CDR3 reads TGTGCCAGCAGTTTCGACAGCTCCTACGAGCAGTACTTC.

This chain connects TRBV28 to TRBJ2-4; TRBD2 aligns across 10 bases. This CDR3 has 19 residues. Trimming cost V 5 bases and J 2 bases; bases outside gene matches: 15. Germline V gives CDR1 MDHEN, CDR2 SYDVKM. This CDR3 reads CASSLPGLAESVSKNIQYF. CDR3 nucleotide sequence: TGTGCCAGCAGTCTCCCAGGACTAGCGGAGTCCGTTTCCAAAAACATTCAGTACTTC.

This clone was observed once. The rearrangement links TRBV7-9 to TRBJ2-1; unclear D gene. The length of the CDR3 is 14 residues. Germline CDR1 is SEHNR and CDR2 is FQNEAQ (reference sequence). Trimming shortened V by 1 base and J by 7 bases, and 11 bases separated the two germline ends. The DNA for the CDR3 is TGTGCCAGCAGCTTAGTCTCCACATCTAATGAGCAGTTCTTC. Its protein is CASSLVSTSNEQFF.

The chain carries TRBV19 and TRBJ1-2; D gene unclear. The germline gives CDR1 LNHDA, CDR2 SQIVND (reference sequence). Trimming shortened V by 7 bases and J by 8 bases, and 26 bases separated the two germline ends. The length of the CDR3 is 16 residues. CDR3 loop: CASISAPLGEAGGYTF. As DNA, the CDR3 is TGTGCCAGTATCTCCGCGCCCCTGGGAGAAGCGGGCGGCTACACCTTC.

The chain recombines TRBV10-3 with TRBJ2-7; D could derive from TRBD1 or TRBD2 (5 bases each). The CDR3 spans 12 residues. Trimming left V 4 bases short and J 7 bases short, with 11 bases between. Germline V gene data show CDR1 as ENHRY and CDR2 as SYGVKD. The CDR3 DNA reads as TGTGCCATCAGTGCCCAGGGCGGGGAGCAGTACTTC. It yields the protein CAISAQGGEQYF.

The CDR3 protein is CASSLGTSAFF. The CDR3 DNA reads as TGTGCCAGCAGCCTAGGGACTAGCGCGTTCTTC. The chain has TRBV28 and TRBJ2-1; 10 bases line up with TRBD2. The CDR3 runs to 11 residues. V dropped 6 bases and J dropped 15; count of bases not matched to a gene: 5. CDR1 is MDHEN, CDR2 SYDVKM, per germline.

This clone has a handful of counts. The rearrangement uses TRBV20-1 and TRBJ1-1; D remains unclear. CDR1 DFQATT and CDR2 SNEGSKA come from the germline V gene (reference sequence). The CDR3 consists of 11 residues. Trimming took 3 bases from V and 1 from J, leaving 3 bases between them. CDR3 protein: CSASSNTEAFF. DNA for the CDR3: TGCAGTGCTAGTTCGAACACTGAAGCTTTCTTT.

This clone showed up just once. This chain links TRBV11-3 with TRBJ2-1, with TRBD2 matching over 10 bases. Losses at the gene ends were 5 bases for V and 9 bases for J; bases not matched to a gene: 10. The CDR3 runs to 15 residues. Germline CDR1 reads SGHNT; CDR2 reads YENEEA. The CDR3 reads CASSPRASGSFEQFF. The CDR3 DNA reads TGTGCCAGCAGCCCCCGGGCTAGCGGGAGTTTTGAGCAGTTCTTC.

The chain carries TRBV9 and TRBJ2-5; maybe TRBD1 (7 bases). The CDR3 extends over 15 amino acids. Germline V CDR1 and CDR2: SGDLS, YYNGEE. Trimming shortened V by 4 bases and J by 2 bases, and 15 bases separated the two germline ends. The CDR3 sequence: CASSPSGGRQETQYF. The DNA for the CDR3 is TGTGCCAGCAGCCCATCAGGGGGGAGGCAAGAGACCCAGTACTTC.

With respect to this clone: Other DNA sequences in the sample encode the same CDR3. The rearrangement joins TRBV7-3 to TRBJ2-1; 7 nucleotides agree with TRBD2. This CDR3 has 15 residues. Per germline, CDR1 SGHTA and CDR2 FQGTGA. J was trimmed by 0 bases and V by 5 bases; bases with no gene match: 4. CDR3 sequence reads: CASSLRTSSYNEQFF. CDR3 bases: TGTGCCAGCAGCCTGAGGACTAGCTCCTACAATGAGCAGTTCTTC.